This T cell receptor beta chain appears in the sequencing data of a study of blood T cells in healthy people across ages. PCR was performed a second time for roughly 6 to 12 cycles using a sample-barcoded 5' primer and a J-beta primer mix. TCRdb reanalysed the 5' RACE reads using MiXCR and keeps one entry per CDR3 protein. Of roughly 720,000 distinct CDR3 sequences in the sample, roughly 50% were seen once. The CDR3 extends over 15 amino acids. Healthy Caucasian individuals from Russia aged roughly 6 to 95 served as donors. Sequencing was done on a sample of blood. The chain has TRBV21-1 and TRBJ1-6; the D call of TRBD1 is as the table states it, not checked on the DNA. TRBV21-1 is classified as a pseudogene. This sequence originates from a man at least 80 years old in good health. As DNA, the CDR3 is TGTGCCAGCAGCAAATCGGGACAACATAATTCACCCCCCCACTTT. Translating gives CASSKSGQHNSPPHF.